The TCR beta chain under discussion was sequenced for a study of T cells in Graves' hyperthyroidism and ophthalmopathy. The CDR3 is made up of 15 amino acids. Trimming took 3 bases from V and 1 from J; bases not matched to a gene: 6. Germline loops: CDR1 SGHRS, CDR2 YFSETQ. Broader study findings: The blood repertoire included most of the expanded thyroid clonotypes above 0.001.

Patients aged 18 to 65 had newly diagnosed hyperthyroidism lasting under 2 months. The blood sample was taken at first hyperthyroidism diagnosis, before any ophthalmopathy symptoms. This clonotype was detected ten times or more. Its target is not known. Amplified TCR beta CDR3 regions derived from RNA transcripts. First-round RT-PCR of the TCR CDR3 relied on the HTBI primer set. TCRdb independently ran MiXCR on the multiplex PCR reads; one entry per CDR3 protein. Of under 300,000 distinct CDR3 sequences listed, 12% to 15% are singletons. The sequence was collected from a woman between 50 and 59 years old with Graves' hyperthyroidism that later progressed to Graves' ophthalmopathy. The sequenced material came from blood. The chain has TRBV5-1 and TRBJ1-1; 7 bases map to TRBD1. CDR3 sequence reads: CASSSGQRGNTEAFF. CDR3 DNA: TGCGCCAGCAGCTCGGGACAGAGGGGGAACACTGAAGCTTTCTTT.